These T cell receptor beta chains were read from a single sample in a study of T cell responses to AZD1222 COVID-19 vaccine. Using immunoSEQ multiplex PCR, the repertoire was profiled, and TCRdb retains in-frame clones only, with some absent. The data hold 90,000 to 150,000 clones, with roughly 84% observed a single time. The input for sequencing was peripheral blood, taken on day 0 of AZD1222 vaccination. These receptors were collected from an adult in good health. Each CDR3 is given with its conserved first and last residue. The order of the fields is V gene, CDR3 protein.

V: TRBV7-3; CDR3: CASSLAPLGTDTQYF
V: TRBV20-1; CDR3: CSASDHRTDTQYF
V: TRBV9; CDR3: CASRPLAYNEQFF
V: TRBV7-8; CDR3: CASSNRRERGNTIYF
V: TRBV19; CDR3: CASSEQMGLVKDTQYF
V: TRBV24-1; CDR3: CATSDLSGRGYYEQYF
V: TRBV7-3; CDR3: CASSSQGSGSTQYF
V: TRBV28; CDR3: CASSADPSGFYEQYF
V: TRBV23-1; CDR3: CASSGRSDNTEAFF
V: TRBV6-5; CDR3: CASSFGTSGSYEQYF
V: TRBV5-5; CDR3: CASSSRTGVTYGYTF
V: TRBV19; CDR3: CASSSGTGYEQYF
V: TRBV2; CDR3: CASSGTGARFQPQHF
V: TRBV19; CDR3: CASTTPGEGTNNEQFF
V: TRBV12-2; CDR3: CASRLVGRDRGPSSPGEQFF
V: TRBV28; CDR3: CASGGGSYNEQFF
V: TRBV6-2/TRBV6-3; CDR3: CASSYLGSYNEQFF
V: TRBV25-1; CDR3: CASSGGQGATYEQYF
V: TRBV5-5; CDR3: CASSLEGSYSNQPQHF
V: TRBV7-9; CDR3: CASSLGRTLSGNTIYF
V: TRBV7-8; CDR3: CASSSVRLAETTDTQYF
V: TRBV15; CDR3: CATSRGTRGSANEKLFF
V: TRBV4-1; CDR3: CASSRPRTDTQYF
V: TRBV19; CDR3: CASSLGTGRNSPLHF
V: TRBV11-2; CDR3: CASSISPDGRETQYF
V: TRBV30; CDR3: CAWSLGISGNTIYF
V: TRBV7-9; CDR3: CASSLAGGSVEQYF
V: TRBV11-3; CDR3: CASSVEGWAGGMNTEAFF
V: TRBV3-1/TRBV3-2; CDR3: CASSQDWGRVNTEAFF